The clone carrying this T cell receptor beta chain was found a few times. No antigen is known for it. The data derive from a study of human T cells and chemical hapten exposure. Overall study: Chiefly women, the patients showed alopecia areata, totalis or universalis. General study results and limits: Once DPC sensitization occurred, TCRs above 1 in 1000 frequency showed no change.

Time point here: patch test 3, about 24 weeks after DPC sensitization. This sample's treatment: therapeutic diphenylcyclopropenone sensitization with weekly scalp DPC. Total RNA was isolated from unfractionated whole blood. TCRdb used MiXCR to reprocess the RACE reads, holding one entry per CDR3 protein. This sample yields about 82,000 distinct CDR3 sequences, of which roughly 13% are seen a single time; roughly 5.7% belongs to the top ten. The clonotype comes from a woman in her forties or fifties with alopecia areata. Some clones in this sample may be carry-over from other donors' samples. Sample: whole blood, taken in connection with sensitization to the hapten diphenylcyclopropenone (DPC).

Here the CDR3 reads CASSQGLAADTQYF. DNA for the CDR3: TGTGCCAGCAGCCAAGGACTAGCGGCAGATACGCAGTATTTT. The V gene is TRBV7-9, the J gene TRBJ2-3; 10 nucleotides line up with TRBD2. Germline CDR1 reads SEHNR; CDR2 reads FQNEAQ (reference sequence). V gave up 5 bases and J gave up 4 bases; unmatched junction bases: 3. The CDR3 contains 14 residues.